The 5 T cell receptor beta chains below were found in one sample sequenced in a study of cytomegalovirus exposure and HLA in healthy donors. The primer mix had 60 Vbeta and 13 Jbeta primers. Profiling relied on immunoSEQ multiplex PCR, and the TCRdb table lists in-frame clones only, not all of them. Among around 110,000 clones listed, 75% to 85% were seen once. The sequenced sample consisted of PBMCs. All receptors come from a woman aged 18-29 years in good health and CMV-seropositive.

The chain employs TRBV6-6 and TRBJ1-1; tentatively, D is TRBD1 (5 bases). The germline CDR1 and CDR2 sequences are MNHNY and SVGAGI (reference sequence). V lost 0 bases, J lost 4 bases, and 9 bases lay in between. The CDR3 sequence is 14 residues long. CDR3 sequence (DNA): TGTGCCAGCAGTTACTCCCGGGGGAGCACTGAAGCTTTCTTT. This gives the protein CASSYSRGSTEAFF.

This clone has a handful of counts. The CDR3 region has the DNA TGTGCCAGCAGAACGACAGGGGGTGGCAATCAGCCCCAGCATTTT. As protein: CASRTTGGGNQPQHF. The chain has TRBV6-1 and TRBJ1-5, with 9 positions matching TRBD1. Unmatched junction bases numbered 5, after V lost 6 bases and J lost 2 bases. The CDR3 runs 15 residues. Germline V gene lookup returns CDR1 MNHNS and CDR2 SASEGT.

V and J are TRBV5-6 and TRBJ1-2; D possibly corresponds to TRBD1 (5 bases). Germline loops: CDR1 SGHDT, CDR2 YYEEEE. Trimming took 4 bases from V and 8 from J, leaving 21 bases between them. There are 15 residues in the CDR3. The DNA for the CDR3 is TGTGCCAGCAGCCCCAGGGTCCGGTATGGTACGGGCTACACCTTC. Protein: CASSPRVRYGTGYTF. The full variable domain, rest sourced from reference TRBV5-6 and TRBJ1-2, is DAGVTQSPTHLIKTRGQQVTLRCSPKSGHDTVSWYQQALGQGPQFIFQYYEEEERQRGNFPDRFSGHQFPNYSSELNVNALLLGDSALYLCASSPRVRYGTGYTFGSGTRLTVV.

The gene calls are TRBV7-3 and TRBJ2-3; 11 nucleotides align to TRBD2. This CDR3 has 15 residues. J gave up 5 bases and V 5 bases, and 6 bases lay outside the gene matches. The germline gives CDR1 SGHTA, CDR2 FQGTGA. The CDR3: CASSPGTSGGDTQYF. The DNA for the CDR3 is TGTGCCAGCAGCCCCGGGACTAGCGGAGGAGATACGCAGTATTTT.

The table lists this clone with a few counts. The gene calls are TRBV5-1 and TRBJ2-3, with 8 bases fitting TRBD1. CDR3 length equals 14 residues. J was trimmed by 4 bases and V by 3 bases; bases with no gene match: 4. Germline CDR1 reads SGHRS; CDR2 reads YFSETQ. The CDR3 sequence is CASSSRQGPDTQYF. Here the CDR3 DNA reads TGCGCCAGCAGCTCACGACAGGGGCCAGATACGCAGTATTTT.